Following are 25 T cell receptor beta chains from one sample sequenced in a study of T cell changes during pregnancy in multiple sclerosis. Clones were sequenced by immunoSEQ multiplex PCR, and TCRdb holds only the in-frame ones, with some missing. The sample includes approximately 63,000 clones, 90% to 95% of them seen just once. This material consisted of peripheral blood, taken in the third trimester of pregnancy. These receptors were collected from a female donor in good health, enrolled as a control in a pregnancy study.

This rearrangement joins TRBV28 to TRBJ1-3, with a weak D call TRBD1 (5 bases). V was pared by 2 bases and J by 3 bases, with 14 bases between. Germline CDR1 and CDR2: MDHEN and SYDVKM. The CDR3 is made up of 16 amino acids. The chain's CDR3 is CASSLKRSGFGNTIYF. The DNA for the CDR3 is TGTGCCAGCAGTTTAAAGCGCTCAGGGTTTGGAAACACCATATATTTT.

This clone was detected only once. CDR3 bases: TGTGCCAGCAGCCCCATGACAGGGTGGAACACCATATATTTT. Encoded protein: CASSPMTGWNTIYF. The rearrangement joins TRBV14 to TRBJ1-3; 7 positions agree with TRBD1. Germline V lookup: CDR1 SGHDN, CDR2 FVKESK. The junction had 7 bases not matched to a gene; V was cut back by 4 bases and J by 7 bases. CDR3 length: 14 residues.

V and J are TRBV30 and TRBJ1-6, with D unresolved. Trimming stripped 2 bases from V and 12 bases from J, with 14 bases between. The CDR3 is 13 amino acids. The germline gives CDR1 GTSNPN, CDR2 SVGIG (reference sequence). CDR3 in amino acids: CAWSQREVQPLHF. The CDR3, as DNA: TGTGCCTGGAGTCAACGAGAGGTCCAACCCCTCCACTTT.

The chain joins TRBV5-5 to TRBJ2-7; 10 bases are shared with TRBD2. CDR3 size: 16 residues. V trimming: 4 bases; J trimming: 6 bases; junction bases outside the gene matches: 13. Germline V lookup: CDR1 SGHKS, CDR2 YYEKEE (reference sequence). For the CDR3, the DNA is TGTGCCAGCAGCCCCTCGGGGCTAGCGGGAGAACCCGAGCAGTACTTC. It codes for CASSPSGLAGEPEQYF.

The chain is built from TRBV7-9 and TRBJ2-3; maybe TRBD2 (5 bases). The CDR3 length is 13 residues. Trimming removed 8 bases from V and 6 bases from J, with 15 bases in between. From germline, CDR1 is SEHNR and CDR2 FQNEAQ (reference sequence). CDR3 region: CASENRGLDTQYF. The CDR3 DNA reads TGTGCCAGCGAAAATCGAGGGTTGGATACGCAGTATTTT.

A single count supports this clone. This chain links TRBV5-5 with TRBJ1-5, with D maybe TRBD1 (6 bases). The V gene lost 4 bases and the J gene lost 8 bases, with 13 bases spanning the gap. This CDR3 comprises 13 residues. Per germline, CDR1 SGHKS and CDR2 YYEKEE (reference sequence). The CDR3 region has the DNA TGTGCCAGCAGCCCAAGGGGGTTTGAGCCCCAGCATTTT. It is translated as CASSPRGFEPQHF.

The rearrangement links TRBV5-6 to TRBJ2-3; 12 bases map to TRBD2. The CDR3 runs to 16 residues. The V segment lost 7 bases and the J segment 4 bases; nucleotides outside the gene matches: 10. The germline CDR1 and CDR2 sequences are SGHDT and YYEEEE. As DNA, the CDR3 is TGTGCCAGCTCCACCCGACTAGCGGGAGTTGCAGATACGCAGTATTTT. Its protein is CASSTRLAGVADTQYF.

CDR3 DNA: TGCGCCAGCAGCCAGGCTGAGCGGGTGGCCTCCTACAATGAGCAGTTCTTC. Its protein is CASSQAERVASYNEQFF. The chain couples TRBV4-1 to TRBJ2-1; TRBD2 is a possible D gene (6 bases). The CDR3 consists of 17 residues. Trimming shortened V by 3 bases and J by 0 bases, and 15 bases separated the two germline ends. Per germline, CDR1 MGHRA and CDR2 YSYEKL.

The genes are TRBV7-3 and TRBJ2-7, with D unclear. The ends were cut back, 1 base at V and 3 bases at J, with 7 bases in the middle. This CDR3 has 13 amino acids. Germline V gene sequence: CDR1 SGHTA, CDR2 FQGTGA. This CDR3 reads CASSLNSVYEQYF. The DNA of the CDR3 is TGTGCCAGCAGCTTAAATTCAGTCTACGAGCAGTACTTC.

This chain uses TRBV6-6 with TRBJ2-5, with 8 positions matching TRBD2. With 9 bases clipped from V and 1 base from J, the junction kept 10 bases outside the gene matches. This CDR3 has 15 amino acids. Germline CDR1 reads MNHNY; CDR2 reads SVGAGI (reference sequence). The CDR3 nucleotides read TGTGCCAGTCAGACGGGGGGGGGCCTCCAAGAGACCCAGTACTTC. The encoded protein is CASQTGGGLQETQYF.

The chain combines TRBV7-9 with TRBJ1-4, with D maybe TRBD1 (5 bases). The CDR3 extends over 14 amino acids. V lost 3 bases, J lost 8 bases, and 13 bases lay in between. Germline loops: CDR1 SEHNR, CDR2 FQNEAQ (reference sequence). CDR3 residues: CASSLRQGGEKLFF. The CDR3 bases are TGTGCCAGCAGCTTGAGGCAGGGAGGCGAAAAACTGTTTTTT.

This chain uses TRBV7-9 with TRBJ1-1; D call uncertain. V gave up 7 bases and J gave up 2 bases, with 17 bases separating them. The germline gives CDR1 SEHNR, CDR2 FQNEAQ (reference sequence). The CDR3 contains 15 residues. CDR3 loop: CASTPSGQLNTEAFF. DNA for the CDR3: TGTGCCAGCACCCCCTCAGGTCAGCTAAACACTGAAGCTTTCTTT.

The rearrangement joins TRBV2 to TRBJ2-1; tentative D call: TRBD2 (7 bases). Germline V CDR1 and CDR2: SNHLY, FYNNEI. The CDR3 is 15 residues long. Trimming cost V 1 base and J 3 bases, with 10 bases left between them. The CDR3 DNA is TGTGCCAGCAGTGAAGGGGGGGGCTTCTACAATGAGCAGTTCTTC. This sequence encodes CASSEGGGFYNEQFF.

This clone has only one observation. The J gene is TRBJ1-5, the V gene TRBV10-3; a possible D gene is TRBD1 (5 bases). This CDR3 comprises 14 residues. Germline-derived CDR1 and CDR2 are ENHRY and SYGVKD. Trimming took 5 bases from V and 7 from J, leaving 15 bases between them. The DNA for the CDR3 is TGTGCCATCAGTATGGGAGGGGTTGGCCAGCCCCAGCATTTT. Amino acid sequence: CAISMGGVGQPQHF.

The chain recombines TRBV27 with TRBJ1-2; D remains unclear. The germline gives CDR1 MNHEY, CDR2 SMNVEV (reference sequence). The CDR3 runs to 13 residues. Trimming cost V 10 bases and J 1 base, with 13 bases left between them. The CDR3 here is CATRWGVNYGYTF. The DNA for the CDR3 is TGTGCCACTAGATGGGGAGTTAACTATGGCTACACCTTC.

This clone was seen a few times. The rearrangement uses TRBV10-2 and TRBJ2-7; TRBD1 aligns across 8 bases. CDR1 WSHSY and CDR2 SAAADI come from the germline V gene. V shed 4 bases and J 3 bases; nucleotides not matched to a gene: 5. This CDR3 is built from 14 residues. Written as DNA, the CDR3 is TGCGCCAGCAGTGTCTACACAGGGGGCTACGAGCAGTACTTC. It yields the protein CASSVYTGGYEQYF.

About this clone: This same CDR3 is encoded by further DNA sequences in the sample. This rearrangement joins TRBV5-5 to TRBJ1-5, with a weak D call TRBD1 (6 bases). V dropped 4 bases and J dropped 4 bases, with 15 bases sitting between them. The CDR3 contains 15 residues. The germline CDR1 and CDR2 sequences are SGHKS and YYEKEE (reference sequence). The CDR3 spells CASSPIDRQNQPQHF. In DNA form, the CDR3 reads TGTGCCAGCAGCCCTATTGACAGGCAAAATCAGCCCCAGCATTTT. The full variable domain, rest sourced from reference TRBV5-5 and TRBJ1-5, is DAGVTQSPTHLIKTRGQQVTLRCSPISGHKSVSWYQQVLGQGPQFIFQYYEKEERGRGNFPDRFSARQFPNYSSELNVNALLLGDSALYLCASSPIDRQNQPQHFGDGTRLSIL.

The V call is TRBV19, the J call TRBJ2-2; D may be TRBD2 (6 bases). Germline V gene data show CDR1 as LNHDA and CDR2 as SQIVND (reference sequence). V lost 9 bases, J lost 6 bases, and 14 bases lay in between. The CDR3 loop spans 13 amino acids. CDR3 region: CASSDGGPGELFF. The CDR3 DNA reads as TGTGCCAGCTCAGACGGGGGTCCCGGGGAGCTGTTTTTT.

This clone has only a few counts. V is TRBV7-2 and J is TRBJ1-1, with D perhaps TRBD1 (6 bases). Germline values: CDR1 SGHTA, CDR2 FQGNSA. This CDR3 has 16 amino acids. Trimming took off 5 bases at V and 3 bases at J, with 19 bases between the two ends. The CDR3, as DNA: TGTGCCAGCAGCCCTGACAGGAGTAGGTCGGACACTGAAGCTTTCTTT. Protein product: CASSPDRSRSDTEAFF.

The chain couples TRBV19 to TRBJ2-3, with D possibly matching TRBD2 (6 bases). The CDR3 is 15 amino acids. Germline loops: CDR1 LNHDA, CDR2 SQIVND (reference sequence). The germline V and J ends were trimmed by 6 bases and 4 bases, with 17 bases remaining between them. CDR3 DNA: TGTGCCAGTAGAAACCCGGGGGAGTTTTCAGATACGCAGTATTTT. It specifies CASRNPGEFSDTQYF.

V and J are TRBV28 and TRBJ2-7, with 9 bases aligning to TRBD1. Germline V gives CDR1 MDHEN, CDR2 SYDVKM. This CDR3 contains 16 residues. Trimming took 3 bases from V and 5 from J; bases not matched to a gene: 11. CDR3 DNA: TGTGCCAGCAGTTTCACGCCCGGGACAGGGCCCCACGAGCAGTACTTC. As protein: CASSFTPGTGPHEQYF.

The chain uses TRBV6-1 and TRBJ1-2, with 12 bases that match TRBD1. V trimming: 3 bases; J trimming: 4 bases; junction bases outside the gene matches: 3. The germline CDR1 and CDR2 sequences are MNHNS and SASEGT. This CDR3 is built from 15 residues. The CDR3 sequence is CASSEGQGALYGYTF. Here the CDR3 DNA reads TGTGCCAGCAGTGAGGGACAGGGGGCTCTCTATGGCTACACCTTC.

This clone was seen only once. The rearrangement links TRBV7-9 to TRBJ2-1; D unresolved. The CDR3 sequence is 15 residues long. CDR1 is SEHNR and CDR2 is FQNEAQ in the germline V gene (reference sequence). With 6 bases removed from V and 0 bases from J, the gap between germline ends came to 12 bases. The CDR3 sequence is CASSPSESSYNEQFF. The CDR3 DNA sequence: TGTGCCAGCAGTCCCAGCGAGAGCTCCTACAATGAGCAGTTCTTC.

The chain couples TRBV10-3 to TRBJ1-1, with a weak D call TRBD1 (6 bases). V gave up 0 bases and J gave up 3 bases, with 17 bases separating them. Germline CDR1 ENHRY, CDR2 SYGVKD. This CDR3 has 17 residues. CDR3 in amino acids: CAISESGGGRGDTEAFF. CDR3 DNA sequence: TGTGCCATCAGTGAGTCGGGCGGGGGGCGAGGTGACACTGAAGCTTTCTTT.

The rearrangement uses TRBV15 and TRBJ1-1, with 7 nucleotides matching TRBD1. CDR3 length: 14 residues. The ends lost 0 bases at V and 6 bases at J; junction bases unmatched: 4. The germline CDR1 and CDR2 sequences are LNHNV and YYDKDF (reference sequence). The CDR3 reads CATSRDLGGPEAFF. CDR3 coding DNA: TGTGCCACCAGCAGAGATTTAGGGGGCCCTGAAGCTTTCTTT.